Each of the 19 T cell receptor beta chains below was sequenced from the same sample in a study of blood T cell repertoires in COVID-19. This table comes from immunoSEQ multiplex PCR, and its TCRdb copy is limited to in-frame clones, with some not included. The sample has about 140,000 clones, about 90% seen once. The sample consisted of peripheral blood. The receptors were sampled from a man in his sixties with active or convalescent COVID-19.

This chain joins TRBV11-2 and TRBJ1-4; 7 bases line up with TRBD1. Germline CDR1 SGHAT, CDR2 FQNNGV. The CDR3 contains 15 residues. After removal of 7 bases from V and 6 bases from J, the junction contained 11 bases not matched to a gene. The CDR3 nucleotides read TGTGCCAGCACGGACCGAGACAGGGTATATGAAAAACTGTTTTTT. Protein: CASTDRDRVYEKLFF.

V is TRBV6-6 and J is TRBJ1-6, with D possibly matching TRBD1 (6 bases). The CDR3 consists of 14 residues. Trimming pared 3 bases from V and 11 bases from J, leaving 14 bases between. Germline V gives CDR1 MNHNY, CDR2 SVGAGI (reference sequence). The CDR3 is CASSYTGSRTPLHF. Here the CDR3 DNA reads TGTGCCAGCAGTTATACAGGGAGTAGAACACCCCTCCACTTT.

This clone is a singleton in its sample. The rearrangement uses TRBV3-1 (or the pseudogene TRBV3-2) and TRBJ1-2; D is possibly TRBD1 (5 bases). V shed 0 bases and J shed 7 bases, with 12 bases lying between them. The CDR3 is 14 amino acids. In germline, CDR1 is LGHDT, CDR2 YNNKEL (reference sequence). The CDR3 bases are TGTGCCAGCAGCCAAGATTATCAGGGACTTGGCTACACCTTC. Its protein product is CASSQDYQGLGYTF.

This chain joins TRBV2 and TRBJ2-3; perhaps TRBD2 as D (6 bases). V dropped 6 bases and J dropped 14 bases, with 24 bases sitting between them. Germline CDR1 is SNHLY and CDR2 is FYNNEI. The CDR3 is made up of 14 amino acids. CDR3 DNA: TGTGCCAGCAGCCAGCCGGGGCTGGGGCGGGGCGGGTATTTT. It yields the protein CASSQPGLGRGGYF. The full variable domain, rest sourced from reference TRBV2 and TRBJ2-3, is EPEVTQTPSHQVTQMGQEVILRCVPISNHLYFYWYRQILGQKVEFLVSFYNNEISEKSEIFDDQFSVERPDGSNFTLKIRSTKLEDSAMYFCASSQPGLGRGGYFGPGTRLTVL.

V is TRBV5-4 and J is TRBJ2-3; 15 bases map to TRBD2. The J segment lost 3 bases and the V segment lost 5 bases, leaving 1 base of the junction unmatched. This CDR3 region has 15 residues. Germline V gives CDR1 SGHNT, CDR2 YYREEE (reference sequence). The CDR3, as DNA: TGTGCCAGCAGGGGGACTAGCGGGAGGACAGATACGCAGTATTTT. Its protein is CASRGTSGRTDTQYF.

V is TRBV24-1 and J is TRBJ2-1; the D gene is possibly TRBD1 (6 bases). Trimming stripped 4 bases from V and 5 bases from J, with 23 bases between. The V gene's germline CDR1 is KGHDR and CDR2 SFDVKD. The CDR3 is 18 amino acids. CDR3 nucleotides: TGTGCCACCAGTGAGGTCCCCGGCAGGGGCGAAAAGAACAATGAGCAGTTCTTC. Its protein product is CATSEVPGRGEKNNEQFF.

The V and J genes are TRBV6-5 and TRBJ1-4, with TRBD1 as a possible D gene (5 bases). The CDR3 length is 14 residues. The germline V and J ends were trimmed by 8 bases and 7 bases, with 17 bases remaining between them. CDR1 and CDR2 (germline): MNHEY, SVGAGI. In nucleotides, the CDR3 is TGTGCCAGCCTTAAGAGCGCAGACAGTGAAAAACTGTTTTTT. It encodes CASLKSADSEKLFF.

The gene calls are TRBV23-1 and TRBJ2-3; D gene ambiguous. TRBV23-1 counts as an open reading frame of uncertain function. CDR3 size: 14 residues. V lost 5 bases and J lost 0, with 9 bases in between. The CDR3 sequence is CASSYKPSTDTQYF. In DNA form, the CDR3 reads TGCGCCAGCAGTTATAAGCCAAGCACAGATACGCAGTATTTT.

The table lists this clone with a count of one. This sequence joins TRBV19 and TRBJ2-1; 8 positions agree with TRBD2. CDR3 length equals 15 residues. With V trimmed by 5 bases and J by 0 bases, 3 bases remained unmatched. The V gene's germline CDR1 is LNHDA and CDR2 SQIVND (reference sequence). This chain's CDR3 is CASSVSGSSYNEQFF. The DNA of the CDR3 is TGTGCCAGTAGTGTGAGCGGGAGCTCCTACAATGAGCAGTTCTTC.

This rearrangement joins TRBV28 to TRBJ1-6, with D unresolved. V lost 5 bases, J lost 7 bases, and 18 bases lay in between. This CDR3 comprises 16 residues. Per germline, CDR1 MDHEN and CDR2 SYDVKM. As DNA, the CDR3 is TGTGCCAGCAGTCCACCCCGGACTATCGGCAATTCACCCCTCCACTTT. Translated: CASSPPRTIGNSPLHF.

This chain joins TRBV18 and TRBJ2-2, with 10 positions matching TRBD2. Germline assignment: CDR1 KGHSH and CDR2 LQKENI. The CDR3 is made up of 16 amino acids. V lost 2 bases to trimming and J lost 7 bases; unmatched junction nucleotides: 7. Written as DNA, the CDR3 is TGTGCCAGCTCACCAAGGAGCGGGAGGGCCGTCGGGGAGCTGTTTTTT. Protein: CASSPRSGRAVGELFF.

This chain joins TRBV2 and TRBJ2-1; 14 nucleotides match TRBD2. The CDR3 has 16 residues. V lost 6 bases to trimming and J lost 9 bases; unmatched junction nucleotides: 10. Germline-derived CDR1 and CDR2 are SNHLY and FYNNEI. The chain's CDR3 is CASRTSGRARSGEQFF. Written as DNA, the CDR3 is TGTGCCAGCAGGACTAGCGGGAGGGCCCGGTCCGGTGAGCAGTTCTTC.

The chain uses TRBV18 and TRBJ1-4; D is perhaps TRBD1 (5 bases). The germline CDR1 and CDR2 sequences are KGHSH and LQKENI. Trimming removed 4 bases from V and 5 bases from J, with 11 bases in between. The CDR3 is 14 residues long. CDR3 in amino acids: CASSHGAKNEKLFF. The CDR3 region has the DNA TGTGCCAGCTCACATGGGGCTAAAAATGAAAAACTGTTTTTT.

This clone was found many times. This chain links TRBV28 with TRBJ2-2; weak D call: TRBD2 (5 bases). The V and J ends lost 8 bases and 3 bases respectively, with 10 bases between them. The CDR3 contains 13 residues. Germline values: CDR1 MDHEN, CDR2 SYDVKM. The CDR3 spells CASHASYTGELFF. Here the CDR3 DNA reads TGTGCCAGCCATGCTAGCTACACCGGGGAGCTGTTTTTT.

This clone occurred once. This rearrangement joins TRBV24-1 to TRBJ2-1, with 10 positions matching TRBD2. The CDR3 has 16 amino acids. CDR1 and CDR2 from the germline V gene are KGHDR and SFDVKD. Trimming removed 4 bases from V and 5 bases from J; junction bases left unmatched: 7. CDR3 in amino acids: CATSDQAGGPHNEQFF. The DNA of the CDR3 is TGTGCCACCAGTGACCAAGCGGGAGGGCCCCACAATGAGCAGTTCTTC.

The chain is built from TRBV19 and TRBJ1-4, with D hard to call. Germline loops: CDR1 LNHDA, CDR2 SQIVND (reference sequence). This CDR3 is built from 11 residues. The V end lost 11 bases, the J end lost 4 bases, and 8 bases lay between the germline ends. The CDR3 region has the DNA TGTGCCGGGCAGATTAATGAAAAACTGTTTTTT. Translating it yields CAGQINEKLFF.

The V gene is TRBV28, the J gene TRBJ1-2, with 9 positions matching TRBD1. This CDR3 is 17 amino acids long. Losses at the gene ends were 5 bases for V and 1 base for J; bases not matched to a gene: 11. The germline CDR1 and CDR2 sequences are MDHEN and SYDVKM. The CDR3 is CASSLPGQGKFNYGYTF. Here the CDR3 DNA reads TGTGCCAGCAGTCTCCCCGGACAGGGGAAGTTTAACTATGGCTACACCTTC.

V usage is TRBV6-6 and J usage is TRBJ1-4; 7 bases agree with TRBD1. The trim removed 0 bases at V and 6 bases at J, leaving 4 bases unmatched. Per the germline V gene, CDR1 is MNHNY and CDR2 is SVGAGI (reference sequence). The CDR3 sequence is 15 residues long. CDR3 nucleotides: TGTGCCAGCAGTTACTCGAAGACAGGGTATGAAAAACTGTTTTTT. Its protein product is CASSYSKTGYEKLFF.

The rearrangement links TRBV5-1 to TRBJ2-7, with 8 bases identical to TRBD1. V lost 4 bases and J lost 2; bases outside the gene matches: 8. The CDR3 is 15 amino acids. The germline CDR1 and CDR2 sequences are SGHRS and YFSETQ. DNA for the CDR3: TGCGCCAGCAGCCCGCTTGGGACAGGCCCCTACGAGCAGTACTTC. This sequence encodes CASSPLGTGPYEQYF. Supplemented by reference TRBV5-1 and TRBJ2-7, the full variable domain reads KAGVTQTPRYLIKTRGQQVTLSCSPISGHRSVSWYQQTPGQGLQFLFEYFSETQRNKGNFPGRFSGRQFSNSRSEMNVSTLELGDSALYLCASSPLGTGPYEQYFGPGTRLTVT.